A selection of T cell receptor beta chains follows, all from one sample in a study of blood T cells in healthy people across ages. TCRdb called the 5' RACE reads again in MiXCR, with one record for every CDR3 protein. The sample has roughly 1.9 million distinct CDR3 sequences, around 42% seen once; the top ten hold 23%. The sequenced sample consisted of blood. These receptors were collected from a human donor in good health. Each CDR3 is given with its conserved first and last residue. D genes are given only for firm matches. Only part of the rows carry a size: once, few, many, or a class if the clone is expanded.

CDR3 protein	CDR3 DNA	D gene	clone size	J gene	V gene
CSARDPGRGPNEQYF	TGCAGTGCTAGAGATCCTGGCAGGGGGCCAAACGAGCAGTACTTC	TRBD1	few	TRBJ2-7	TRBV20-1
CASSPTGLSGANVLTF	TGTGCCAGCAGCCCAACCGGCCTCTCTGGGGCCAACGTCCTGACTTTC	NA	few	TRBJ2-6	TRBV7-3
CSASGQNSYEQYF	TGCAGCGCCTCGGGACAGAACTCCTACGAGCAGTACTTC	TRBD1	NA	TRBJ2-7	TRBV29-1
CASSLSTVNIQYF	TGTGCCAGCAGTTTGTCGACCGTGAACATTCAGTACTTC	NA	NA	TRBJ2-4	TRBV12-3/TRBV12-4
CASSATDRGQGEKLFF	TGTGCCAGCAGTGCAACGGACAGGGGTCAGGGGGAAAAACTGTTTTTT	TRBD1	NA	TRBJ1-4	TRBV6-1
CSARVGTSGYNEQFF	TGCAGTGCTAGAGTCGGGACTAGCGGATACAATGAGCAGTTCTTC	TRBD2	few	TRBJ2-1	TRBV20-1
CASSTYRGPYEQYF	TGTGCCAGCAGCACCTACAGGGGACCCTACGAGCAGTACTTC	TRBD1	NA	TRBJ2-7	TRBV11-2
CASGLTGGGAKMNTEAFF	TGTGCTAGTGGTTTGACCGGAGGGGGCGCGAAGATGAACACTGAAGCTTTCTTT	TRBD1	few	TRBJ1-1	TRBV12-5
CSAKLSGQGAINLAKNIQYF	TGCAGTGCTAAGTTATCGGGACAGGGGGCAATCAACCTAGCCAAAAACATTCAGTACTTC	TRBD1	NA	TRBJ2-4	TRBV20-1
CASSQLGDRDQPQHF	TGTGCCAGCAGCCAACTCGGGGACAGGGATCAGCCCCAGCATTTT	TRBD1	NA	TRBJ1-5	TRBV3-1
CAIKGGAGSSYEQYF	TGTGCCATCAAGGGGGGGGCAGGGAGCTCCTACGAGCAGTACTTC	NA	NA	TRBJ2-7	TRBV10-3
CSAMGDRGLYNEQFF	TGCAGTGCTATGGGGGACAGGGGTCTTTACAATGAGCAGTTCTTC	TRBD1	NA	TRBJ2-1	TRBV20-1
CASSPYNRDRTYEQYF	TGTGCCAGCAGTCCTTACAACAGGGACAGAACCTACGAGCAGTACTTC	TRBD1	few	TRBJ2-7	TRBV6-5
CASSLAKGDRDQPQHF	TGTGCCAGCAGTTTAGCGAAGGGGGACAGGGATCAGCCCCAGCATTTT	TRBD1	once	TRBJ1-5	TRBV12-3/TRBV12-4
CASSVERDNSGANVLTF	TGTGCCAGCAGCGTAGAAAGGGACAACTCTGGGGCCAACGTCCTGACTTTC	NA	NA	TRBJ2-6	TRBV9
CSARDVGNTIYF	TGCAGCGCCCGGGACGTAGGAAACACCATATATTTT	NA	few	TRBJ1-3	TRBV29-1
CASSGGQSNEKLFF	TGTGCCAGCTCAGGGGGACAGTCGAATGAAAAACTGTTTTTT	TRBD1	NA	TRBJ1-4	TRBV18
CASSPQGLYQETQFF	TGTGCCAGCAGCCCACAGGGGCTGTACCAAGAGACCCAGTTCTTC	TRBD1	NA	TRBJ2-1	TRBV7-2
CASSLKKSDEQYF	TGTGCCAGCAGCTTAAAAAAAAGCGACGAGCAGTACTTC	NA	NA	TRBJ2-7	TRBV7-2
CSVGGQLGEQFF	TGCAGCGTAGGAGGGCAATTAGGTGAGCAGTTCTTC	NA	many	TRBJ2-1	TRBV29-1
CASSLWGAGKTYEQYF	TGTGCCAGCAGCTTGTGGGGAGCAGGGAAAACCTACGAGCAGTACTTC	NA	NA	TRBJ2-7	TRBV7-9
CSAGGTVKNIQYF	TGCAGTGCTGGCGGGACAGTCAAAAACATTCAGTACTTC	NA	NA	TRBJ2-4	TRBV20-1
CASRRLPGLRSYNEQFF	TGTGCCAGCAGGCGCCTTCCGGGGCTGAGGTCCTACAATGAGCAGTTCTTC	NA	NA	TRBJ2-1	TRBV12-3/TRBV12-4
CASSFDEGNQETQYF	TGTGCCAGCAGCTTTGATGAGGGGAACCAAGAGACCCAGTACTTC	NA	NA	TRBJ2-5	TRBV7-9
CSVLSPGQSTDTQYF	TGCAGCGTTTTATCCCCCGGGCAGAGCACAGATACGCAGTATTTT	NA	few	TRBJ2-3	TRBV29-1
CASSVTGSGGVGQYF	TGTGCCAGCAGTGTCACTGGTAGCGGGGGGGTTGGCCAGTACTTC	TRBD2	NA	TRBJ2-5	TRBV2
CASSIQSEETQYF	TGCGCCAGCAGCATACAGAGTGAAGAGACCCAGTACTTC	NA	NA	TRBJ2-5	TRBV5-1
CASTPETNTEAFF	TGTGCCAGCACCCCGGAGACGAACACTGAAGCTTTCTTT	NA	NA	TRBJ1-1	TRBV18
CANSLRATYNEQFF	TGTGCCAACAGTTTAAGGGCGACCTACAATGAGCAGTTCTTC	NA	NA	TRBJ2-1	TRBV27
CASCVAVTGGLGTQYF	TGTGCCAGCTGCGTAGCTGTAACAGGGGGATTGGGGACCCAGTACTTC	TRBD1	NA	TRBJ2-5	TRBV9
CATSRDWGGEQFF	TGTGCCACCAGCAGAGATTGGGGGGGTGAGCAGTTCTTC	TRBD2	NA	TRBJ2-1	TRBV15
CASSHDIAGPGGNEQFF	TGCGCCAGCAGCCACGACATAGCGGGGCCCGGGGGGAATGAGCAGTTCTTC	TRBD2	NA	TRBJ2-1	TRBV4-3
CASTLWGGTGELFF	TGTGCCAGCACCCTTTGGGGTGGGACCGGGGAGCTGTTTTTT	NA	NA	TRBJ2-2	TRBV5-5
CASSPQTGTHEQYF	TGTGCCAGCAGTCCACAAACCGGGACTCACGAGCAGTACTTC	NA	NA	TRBJ2-7	TRBV12-3/TRBV12-4
CASSAGGRLDTQYF	TGTGCCAGCAGTGCGGGGGGGCGGCTAGATACGCAGTATTTT	TRBD2	NA	TRBJ2-3	TRBV2
CASSLLSGGTGEQFF	TGTGCCAGCAGCTTACTGAGCGGGGGGACGGGTGAGCAGTTCTTC	TRBD2	NA	TRBJ2-1	TRBV11-3
CASSVSRGTAYGYTF	TGTGCCAGCAGCGTAAGCCGTGGGACAGCCTATGGCTACACCTTC	TRBD1	few	TRBJ1-2	TRBV7-2
CASSGTPGGQPQHF	TGTGCCAGCAGTGGGACACCGGGTGGTCAGCCCCAGCATTTT	NA	NA	TRBJ1-5	TRBV12-3/TRBV12-4
CSALTRDTNYGYTF	TGCAGTGCTCTTACCAGGGATACCAACTATGGCTACACCTTC	NA	few	TRBJ1-2	TRBV20-1
CASSQVRLAVYNEQFF	TGCGCCAGCAGCCAGGTGAGACTAGCGGTCTACAATGAGCAGTTCTTC	TRBD2	NA	TRBJ2-1	TRBV4-1
CSAPNYGYTF	TGCAGTGCCCCTAATTATGGCTACACCTTC	NA	NA	TRBJ1-2	TRBV20-1
CASSLEWGQGVDTQYF	TGTGCCAGCAGCTTGGAGTGGGGACAGGGTGTAGATACGCAGTATTTT	TRBD1	NA	TRBJ2-3	TRBV5-5